Below are 7 T cell receptor beta chains sequenced from a single sample in a study of cytomegalovirus exposure and HLA in healthy donors. A multiplex PCR was run with 60 Vbeta primers and 13 Jbeta primers. Clones were sequenced by immunoSEQ multiplex PCR, and TCRdb holds only the in-frame ones, with some missing. Among 150,000 to 200,000 clones listed, approximately 81% were seen once. What was sequenced was PBMCs. These TCRs come from a male donor in good health and CMV-seronegative.

This clone was recorded only once. The chain has TRBV28 and TRBJ2-7; 7 bases agree with TRBD2. Germline trimming cut 6 bases from V and 7 bases from J; bases unmatched to any gene: 21. Per the germline V gene, CDR1 is MDHEN and CDR2 is SYDVKM. The length of the CDR3 is 17 residues. The CDR3 loop is CASSTPRGGHYDREQYF. DNA of the CDR3: TGTGCCAGCAGCACCCCCCGGGGAGGGCATTACGATAGGGAGCAGTACTTC.

The V call is TRBV4-2, the J call TRBJ2-5, with a weak D call TRBD2 (5 bases). V was pared by 1 base and J by 1 base, with 10 bases between. This CDR3 is 15 amino acids long. Germline CDR1 reads LGHNA; CDR2 reads YNFKEQ. The CDR3 nucleotides are TGTGCCAGCAGCCAAGGTCTGGGGAGCCAAGAGACCCAGTACTTC. This translates into CASSQGLGSQETQYF.

The V and J genes are TRBV9 and TRBJ1-3; D remains ambiguous. The V gene lost 0 bases and the J gene lost 2 bases, with 6 bases spanning the gap. Germline CDR1 SGDLS, CDR2 YYNGEE. This CDR3 spans 14 amino acids. DNA of the CDR3: TGTGCCAGCAGCGTAGCGCCGGCTGGAAACACCATATATTTT. Protein: CASSVAPAGNTIYF.

V gene TRBV7-8 combines with J gene TRBJ1-1; D not resolved. The CDR3 totals 12 residues. V lost 1 base and J 8 bases, leaving 8 bases between the germline ends. Germline CDR1 reads SGHVS; CDR2 reads FQNEAQ. The CDR3 coding sequence is TGTGCCAGCAGCTTAGTAGTCGCAGAAGCTTTCTTT. This encodes CASSLVVAEAFF.

This clone was counted once. CDR3 in amino acids: CSLYTDTQYF. The DNA of the CDR3 is TGCAGCCTCTACACAGATACGCAGTATTTT. This chain connects TRBV29-1 to TRBJ2-3, with no clear D. CDR1 and CDR2 from the germline V gene are SQVTM and ANQGSEA. The CDR3 totals 10 residues. V shed 8 bases and J shed 2 bases, with 5 bases lying between them.

V gene TRBV6-5 combines with J gene TRBJ1-1; 8 nucleotides line up with TRBD1. V shed 6 bases and J 5 bases; nucleotides not matched to a gene: 2. The CDR3 runs to 12 residues. Germline V gives CDR1 MNHEY, CDR2 SVGAGI. The CDR3: CASRQGVTEAFF. The CDR3 coding sequence is TGTGCCAGCAGACAGGGGGTTACTGAAGCTTTCTTT.

The CDR3 DNA is TGCGCCAGTGCCGGGACAGGGGCAAGAGTTACCGGGGAGCTGTTTTTT. Its translation: CASAGTGARVTGELFF. J is TRBJ2-2 and V is TRBV5-1; 10 bases are shared with TRBD1. J gave up 5 bases and V 8 bases, and 12 bases lay outside the gene matches. The CDR3 loop spans 16 amino acids. Germline CDR1 SGHRS, CDR2 YFSETQ.